The clone carrying this T cell receptor beta chain is medium-sized within its sample. Antigen specificity is unknown. The CDR3 is made up of 14 amino acids. The V gene lost 8 bases and the J gene lost 2 bases, with 14 bases spanning the gap. CDR1 and CDR2 from the germline V gene are SNHLY and FYNNEI. Each library started from around 14 ng of total RNA using the QIAseq Immune Repertoire TCR panel. TCRdb recomputed calls from the reads with MiXCR, one row per CDR3 protein. The repertoire holds over 1,100 distinct CDR3 sequences, with 7.5% to 9% as singletons. Four subsets defined by PD-1 and/or TIGIT were sorted from live CD3+CD8+TCRalphabeta+ cells. These data originate in a study of circulating CD8 cells and anti-PD-1 response in melanoma. Study in general: Of roughly 13 patients, seven got anti-PD-1 first and six had prior therapy.

Findings of the study overall: Clonotype sharing was highest between DPOS and TIGIT subsets.

The sequence was collected from a human donor with melanoma. Source: CD8+ T cells from PBMCs, taken at baseline or after one month of anti-PD-1 therapy (not recorded which). J is TRBJ2-3 and V is TRBV2; D remains unclear. This CDR3 reads CASGVFTHTDTQYF. In DNA form, the CDR3 reads TGTGCCAGCGGAGTCTTCACGCACACAGATACGCAGTATTTT.